This T cell receptor beta chain was observed in a study of shared clonotypes between healthy human individuals. Overall study results and limits: Shared across a few donors were 4% to 5% of the naive CD4 clonotypes.

Germline CDR1 and CDR2: MNHEY and SMNVEV (reference sequence). This CDR3 has 15 amino acids. Trimming removed 5 bases from V and 4 bases from J; junction bases left unmatched: 5. This clone was seen more than once but under ten times. Its antigen is as yet unknown. Only in-frame clones appear in the TCRdb table, and some are missing; sequencing was by immunoSEQ multiplex PCR. The sample carries over 100,000 clones, 55% to 70% recorded once. This clonotype was obtained from a woman aged 25 to 39 in good health. The rearrangement uses TRBV27 and TRBJ1-5; 10 bases match TRBD1. The sequenced sample consisted of memory CD8+ T cells sorted from blood. Subset described: CD45RO+ cells pooled with CCR7-negative TemRA cells. CDR3 amino acids: CASSPGTGVNQPQHF. In DNA, the CDR3 is TGTGCCAGCAGTCCCGGGACAGGGGTGAATCAGCCCCAGCATTTT.